The clone carrying this T cell receptor (beta chain) was picked up a small number of times. Its antigen is not known. The source of the sample is a study of cytomegalovirus exposure and HLA in healthy donors. Study findings and constraints: Available immune exposure information covered CMV serostatus only.

The PCR was carried out with 60 Vbeta primers and 13 Jbeta primers. Sequencing was performed with immunoSEQ multiplex PCR; in TCRdb, only in-frame clones are kept and a portion is missing. Of 110,000 to 150,000 clones in the sample, about 80% were seen once. The CDR3 consists of 16 residues. CDR1 and CDR2 from the germline V gene are SGHNT and YENEEA. Trimming at V came to 3 bases and at J to 4 bases, leaving 4 bases not matched to a gene. Sequencing was performed on PBMCs. The V gene is TRBV11-3, the J gene TRBJ2-1, with TRBD2 matching over 12 bases. The receptor comes from a woman aged 55 to 70 in good health and CMV-seropositive. The CDR3 DNA reads TGTGCCAGCAGCTTCCTGACTAGCGGGAGTTACAATGAGCAGTTCTTC. It specifies CASSFLTSGSYNEQFF.